This T cell receptor beta chain derives from a study of tumor and adjacent non-tumor tissue in lung cancer. Study-wide context: The cohort had roughly 12 adenocarcinoma, a couple of squamous cell and 1 small cell patients.

The template was RNA from unsorted bulk tissue. Newly diagnosed lung cancer patients had thoracic surgery in China, August–November 2014, without prior chemotherapy. Germline V gene sequence: CDR1 SGHAT, CDR2 FQDESV (reference sequence). There are 14 residues in the CDR3. Study-level results: Compared with tumor, normal lung showed significantly lower TCR diversity. Tumor repertoires had a smaller top 100 clone share than normal lung.

For this clonotype: The target antigen is unknown. The CDR3 end shows no conserved phenylalanine or tryptophan, and so a read error is likely.

TCRbeta libraries were built with three rounds of nested PCR, modified from ARM-PCR. Each CDR3 protein is one row after TCRdb ran MiXCR on the multiplex PCR reads. The data show fewer than 80,000 distinct CDR3 sequences, around 65% seen once. The sequencing sample was made of lung tumor tissue. The chain combines TRBV11-1 with TRBJ1-3; D unclear. The sequence was obtained from a woman between 70 and 85 years old with non-small cell lung cancer. The CDR3 loop reads CARSLSIYGNTIYS. Written as DNA, the CDR3 is TGTGCCAGAAGCTTATCGATCTATGGAAACACCATATATTCT.